This paragraph reports one T cell receptor beta chain. Its recognized antigen is unknown. Base qualities are not provided; no much larger clone lies one nucleotide away. High-throughput TCRbeta CDR3 sequencing of frozen genomic DNA was performed by immunoSEQ, with PCR amplification, mapping, bias correction and internal controls included. The authors' analysis ran thus. Only productive rearrangements were retained, with each unique TCRbeta sequence defined by its CDR3 nucleotide sequence together with its V and J gene. For a sequence to be called donor-reactive, it needed a frequency of at least 0.01% and at least 5-fold expansion in CFSE-low cells compared with unstimulated pre-transplant cells. Per-subject minimum frequency thresholds, based on the lowest-template unstimulated sample, ensured at least 90% detection power. Jensen-Shannon divergence between the top 1000 TCRbeta sequences post-transplant and pre-transplant was used to measure repertoire turnover. Two-sided Fisher's exact tests were used to test for changes in the detection of donor-reactive sequences. TCRdb stores this immuneACCESS table with in-frame sequences only. Part of the clones is absent; in the studies checked, under half of the shortfall reflects unresolved V genes, and no reason is known for the rest. V, J and clone size were drawn from that table, and D and trimming were deduced from the DNA. In this sample the table shows 65,000 to 95,000 clones, approximately 80% of which occur a single time. 0.55% to 0.75% of the sample lies in the top ten.

The cysteine opens and the phenylalanine closes a CDR3 of 11 amino acids. Only the CDR3 portion is preserved as DNA: 33 bases, with reading frame beginning at the first base. The germline V gene (reference sequence) provides CDR1 DFQATT and CDR2 SNEGSKA. Deletion took 3 bases off V and 1 base off J, with a span of 3 bases between the germline ends. This entry comes from a study of T cell clones after liver transplantation (dated by TCRdb to about 2019). Turning to the overall study: The samples were obtained from ITN030ST, a randomized trial that attempted immunosuppression withdrawal within 2 years after liver transplantation. Blood samples were collected pre-transplant, pre-randomization before withdrawal, and post-randomization after either complete withdrawal or failed withdrawal. Of the eight recipients, a few were HCV-positive, while the remaining recipients had been transplanted for non-autoimmune, non-viral indications. Tolerance was defined as complete immunosuppression withdrawal for at least one year with no rise in liver enzymes beyond twice the upper limit of normal. Donor-reactive T cell clones were identified by TCRbeta sequencing after a pre-transplant mixed lymphocyte reaction and then tracked in post-transplant blood. Third party-reactive TCRbeta sequences from pre-transplant MLRs were also identified as an antigen-independent comparator for donor-reactive sequences. The studied cohort comprised 8 liver transplant recipients, 3 classified as tolerant and 5 as non-tolerant. Subjects received no induction therapy and standard immunosuppression until randomization at 12-24 months post-transplant.

Here is what the overall study found, with its caveats: Donor-reactive sequences decreased more than third party-reactive sequences, which suggests partial antigen-specific deletion that was not related to withdrawal success. In most of the 8 subjects, circulating donor-reactive CD4 TCRbeta sequences decreased significantly after transplant, regardless of tolerance or HCV status. Because allograft tissue specimens were not available, migration of donor-reactive T cells into the graft, rather than deletion, may have occurred. Low numbers of available donor cells limited the measurable donor-reactive repertoire in a couple of subjects. Because of small, heterogeneous patient numbers and non-standardized post-transplant time points, the conclusions were only preliminary. After accounting for repertoire turnover, donor-reactive detection was significantly reduced in 7 of 8 subjects for CD4 and 8 of 8 for CD8.

Explained via the paper, the time point label denotes: pre-transplant. Unstimulated PBMCs, after thawing, were stained for CD3, CD4 and CD8 and then FACS-sorted into CD3+CD4+ and CD3+CD8+ populations. Randomization to immunosuppression withdrawal applied to every one of the 8 studied subjects. Genomic DNA was isolated with the Qiagen DNeasy Blood and Tissue Kit. The receptor was derived from a human donor who received a liver transplant. The rearranged segments are TRBV20-1 and TRBJ2-5, with no confidently assigned D gene. The material sequenced was CD4+ T cells from blood, taken before liver transplant. The DNA sequence is as follows: TGCAGTGCTAGGACCCAAGAGACCCAGTACTTC. Translated, it gives CSARTQETQYF.